This T cell receptor beta chain was documented in a study of T cells in Graves' hyperthyroidism and ophthalmopathy. The CDR3 sequence is 14 residues long. Germline CDR1 LNHDA, CDR2 SQIVND (reference sequence). J lost 6 bases, V lost 4 bases, and 6 bases had no gene match. From RNA transcripts, TCR beta CDR3 regions were amplified. With the HTBI primer set, the TCR CDR3 went through a first round of RT-PCR. TCRdb called the multiplex PCR reads again in MiXCR, with one record for every CDR3 protein. The sample gives approximately 410,000 distinct CDR3 sequences, about 13% of which show up once; 4% to 6.5% is in the top ten. This clonotype was found many times.

The V gene is TRBV19, the J gene TRBJ1-2, with TRBD1 matching 9 bases. This clonotype originated in a young woman with Graves' hyperthyroidism. The specimen was blood. CDR3 protein: CASSTGTGIDGYTF. In DNA, the CDR3 is TGTGCCAGTAGTACAGGGACAGGGATTGATGGCTACACCTTC.